Listed here is a single T cell receptor beta chain. Its antigen remains unknown. Clones were read by immunoSEQ multiplex PCR, and TCRdb kept only the in-frame ones, dropping some. The sample records roughly 2 million clones, about 95% being singletons. These data come from a study of shared clonotypes between healthy human individuals. Study-level information: Each donor's CD8 memory used one plate, CD8 naive two, each CD4 subset three.

Study findings and constraints: Naive subsets usually exceeded memory subsets in estimated richness.

V was clipped by 2 bases and J by 4 bases; unmatched bases: 17. Germline CDR1 is SQVTM and CDR2 is ANQGSEA. The CDR3 is 19 residues long. CD45RO-negative CD8 cells positively selected for CCR7 made up the naive population, which excluded terminally differentiated effector memory CD45RA+ cells. V gene TRBV29-1 combines with J gene TRBJ2-7; TRBD2 agrees at 13 bases. The sequencing input was naive CD8+ T cells sorted from blood. The sequence was obtained from a man aged 18 to 29 in good health. The CDR3 here is CSVELGYRTSGSVVYEQYF. The CDR3 DNA is TGCAGCGTTGAATTAGGTTATAGGACTAGCGGGAGTGTGGTTTACGAGCAGTACTTC.